This entry describes one T cell receptor beta chain. With 6 bases removed from V and 4 bases from J, the gap between germline ends came to 12 bases. CDR1 is MDHEN and CDR2 is SYDVKM in the germline V gene. The CDR3 is 13 residues long. The assay was immunoSEQ multiplex PCR, and TCRdb's table has in-frame clones only and misses some. The data show more than 55,000 clones, around 85% seen once. The data stem from a study of glioma-infiltrating T cells after dendritic cell vaccination. The time point: after dendritic cell vaccination, including at tumor progression/relapse. This sequence joins TRBV28 and TRBJ2-5; tentatively, D is TRBD1 (6 bases). The sequencing used blood, collected after dendritic cell vaccination. The receptor was derived from a human donor with glioblastoma. CDR3 sequence: CASRQTGPETQYF. CDR3 in DNA: TGTGCCAGCAGACAGACAGGCCCAGAGACCCAGTACTTC.